This TCR beta chain was found in a study of CD8+ T cells in alopecia areata. Germline trimming cut 1 base from V and 7 bases from J; bases unmatched to any gene: 14. This CDR3 contains 17 residues. Germline lookup yields CDR1 MNHNS and CDR2 SASEGT. Following extraction, RNA underwent reverse transcription to cDNA, which served as the sequencing template. Produced via immunoSEQ multiplex PCR; TCRdb's table is partial and in-frame only. Among 150,000 to 200,000 clones listed, about 54% were seen once. Treatment denoted: oral pan-JAK inhibitor, 5-10 mg twice daily. Peripheral blood and lesional scalp punch biopsies came from alopecia areata patients. Cell sorting on a FACSAria was used to separate CD4+ and CD8+ T cells from the PBMCs.

V gene TRBV6-1 combines with J gene TRBJ1-1; TRBD1 aligns across 8 bases. The source material was CD4+ T cells sorted from blood, sampled between weeks 55 and 65, from a patient treated with tofacitinib. This receptor was taken from a human donor with alopecia areata. The chain's CDR3 is CASSEGRWGRGPDEAFF. The DNA for the CDR3 is TGTGCCAGCAGTGAAGGGCGATGGGGCAGGGGGCCTGATGAAGCTTTCTTT.